The 31 T cell receptor beta chains below all came from one sample that was sequenced in a study of blood T cell repertoires in COVID-19. Profiled with immunoSEQ multiplex PCR; TCRdb holds only in-frame clones, not every one. The sample includes fewer than 350,000 clones, roughly 85% seen only once; the top ten take 7.2%. The source material was peripheral blood. The receptors here all came from a human donor in a cohort sampled during active COVID-19.

The CDR3 sequence: CAWSDGGGTPFTDTQYF. CDR3 nucleotide sequence: TGTGCCTGGAGTGATGGCGGGGGGACCCCATTCACAGATACGCAGTATTTT. J is TRBJ2-3 and V is TRBV30, with 8 bases fitting TRBD2. The V gene's germline CDR1 is GTSNPN and CDR2 SVGIG (reference sequence). The length of the CDR3 is 17 residues. V shed 1 base, J shed 2 bases, and the junction held 11 bases outside the gene matches.

This chain's CDR3 is CASSASLAVDEQFF. CDR3 DNA: TGTGCCAGCAGCGCCTCACTAGCGGTCGATGAGCAGTTCTTC. The chain links TRBV7-3 to TRBJ2-1, with 8 nucleotides matching TRBD2. Germline V gives CDR1 SGHTA, CDR2 FQGTGA. J was trimmed by 8 bases and V by 5 bases; bases with no gene match: 8. The CDR3 extends over 14 amino acids.

The gene calls are TRBV15 and TRBJ1-1; TRBD1 agrees at 7 bases. V was clipped by 3 bases and J by 7 bases; unmatched bases: 8. Germline CDR1 reads LNHNV; CDR2 reads YYDKDF (reference sequence). CDR3 length: 14 amino acids. This CDR3 is CATSRVAGGGEAFF. In DNA, the CDR3 is TGTGCCACCAGCAGGGTCGCAGGGGGTGGTGAAGCTTTCTTT.

This chain uses TRBV5-6 with TRBJ2-7; tentatively, D is TRBD2 (5 bases). The length of the CDR3 is 16 residues. V was pared by 0 bases and J by 0 bases, with 13 bases between. Germline CDR1 is SGHDT and CDR2 is YYEEEE. The CDR3 loop is CASSLDPAAGSYEQYF. Written as DNA, the CDR3 is TGTGCCAGCAGCTTGGACCCCGCGGCGGGCTCCTACGAGCAGTACTTC. Drawing the rest from reference TRBV5-6 and TRBJ2-7, the complete variable domain is DAGVTQSPTHLIKTRGQQVTLRCSPKSGHDTVSWYQQALGQGPQFIFQYYEEEERQRGNFPDRFSGHQFPNYSSELNVNALLLGDSALYLCASSLDPAAGSYEQYFGPGTRLTVT.

This sequence joins TRBV25-1 and TRBJ2-3; D unresolved. The length of the CDR3 is 16 residues. V lost 5 bases and J lost 1, with 16 bases in between. CDR1 and CDR2 (germline): MGHDK, SYGVNS. DNA of the CDR3: TGTGCCAGCAGTCCATCGGAGATAGGATGCACAGATACGCAGTATTTT. It encodes CASSPSEIGCTDTQYF.

V gene TRBV30 combines with J gene TRBJ1-2; possibly TRBD1 for D (6 bases). The CDR3 covers 15 residues. V was trimmed by 0 bases and J by 4 bases, leaving 15 bases between them. CDR1 is GTSNPN and CDR2 is SVGIG in the germline V gene (reference sequence). In DNA form, the CDR3 reads TGTGCCTGGAGTGTAGGTCTGGGGGCAAGCTATGGCTACACCTTC. Translated, it gives CAWSVGLGASYGYTF.

The rearrangement uses TRBV30 and TRBJ1-6, with 10 bases matching TRBD1. V lost 3 bases, J lost 10 bases, and 6 bases stayed unmatched. Per germline, CDR1 GTSNPN and CDR2 SVGIG (reference sequence). This CDR3 region has 14 residues. CDR3: CAWREGQGRSPLHF. The CDR3 DNA is TGTGCCTGGAGGGAGGGACAGGGGAGATCACCCCTCCACTTT.

J is TRBJ1-2 and V is TRBV21-1. TRBV21-1 is shown as a pseudogene. The CDR3 spans 13 residues. The CDR3 DNA follows: TGTGCCAGCAGCTGCCGGGGGGACTATGGCTACACCTTC. Protein sequence: CASSCRGDYGYTF.

The chain has TRBV30 and TRBJ1-2, with TRBD1 matching 9 bases. V dropped 0 bases and J dropped 4; count of bases not matched to a gene: 3. CDR3 size: 14 residues. Germline values: CDR1 GTSNPN, CDR2 SVGIG (reference sequence). This CDR3 is CAWSVTGGVYGYTF. For the CDR3, the DNA is TGTGCCTGGAGTGTAACAGGGGGCGTCTATGGCTACACCTTC.

The chain employs TRBV13 and TRBJ2-2, with unresolved D. V lost 2 bases and J lost 8, with 9 bases in between. CDR1 and CDR2 from the germline V gene are PRHDT and FYEKMQ (reference sequence). The CDR3 is made up of 13 amino acids. CDR3 sequence reads: CASSLSPGGELFF. CDR3 bases: TGTGCCAGCAGCTTATCCCCCGGGGGGGAGCTGTTTTTT.

The chain carries TRBV2 and TRBJ2-7, with D possibly being TRBD2 (7 bases). Per the germline V gene, CDR1 is SNHLY and CDR2 is FYNNEI. The length of the CDR3 is 12 residues. The V and J ends lost 7 bases and 4 bases respectively, with 11 bases between them. The CDR3 region has the DNA TGTGCCAGCACGGGGGGCGGTTACGAGCAGTACTTC. It translates to CASTGGGYEQYF.

The CDR3 region is CASSAWGGQGKSEQYF. The CDR3, as DNA: TGTGCCAGCAGTGCATGGGGGGGACAGGGAAAAAGCGAGCAGTACTTC. The V call is TRBV6-1, the J call TRBJ2-7; 9 positions agree with TRBD1. The trim removed 4 bases at V and 6 bases at J, leaving 13 bases unmatched. The CDR3 spans 16 residues. The germline V gene encodes CDR1 MNHNS and CDR2 SASEGT.

The chain links TRBV6-5 to TRBJ1-4; weak D call: TRBD1 (6 bases). V shed 4 bases and J shed 4 bases, with 13 bases lying between them. This CDR3 contains 15 residues. Germline V gene sequence: CDR1 MNHEY, CDR2 SVGAGI. DNA of the CDR3: TGTGCCAGCAGTTCGCCGGGACAACTTAATGAAAAACTGTTTTTT. It specifies CASSSPGQLNEKLFF.

The chain links TRBV5-4 to TRBJ2-6; tentatively, D is TRBD1 (5 bases). Germline assignment: CDR1 SGHNT and CDR2 YYREEE (reference sequence). V shed 4 bases and J shed 4 bases, with 15 bases lying between them. The CDR3 contains 16 residues. The CDR3 nucleotides are TGTGCCAGCAGCGCCGGGCAGGGCCGGGGGGCCAACGTCCTGACTTTC. It translates to CASSAGQGRGANVLTF.

Only a few counts were recorded for this clone. The chain employs TRBV9 and TRBJ2-5, with 11 bases identical to TRBD2. V trimming: 0 bases; J trimming: 4 bases; junction bases outside the gene matches: 5. The CDR3 sequence is 16 residues long. The germline V gene encodes CDR1 SGDLS and CDR2 YYNGEE. The CDR3 loop is CASSVEVAGGRETQYF. The CDR3 nucleotides read TGTGCCAGCAGCGTAGAGGTAGCGGGGGGGAGAGAGACCCAGTACTTC. The whole variable domain, remainder taken from reference TRBV9 and TRBJ2-5, is DSGVTQTPKHLITATGQRVTLRCSPRSGDLSVYWYQQSLDQGLQFLIQYYNGEERAKGNILERFSAQQFPDLHSELNLSSLELGDSALYFCASSVEVAGGRETQYFGPGTRLLVL.

This chain uses TRBV5-1 with TRBJ2-2; 8 bases map to TRBD1. Unmatched junction bases numbered 9, after V lost 4 bases and J lost 7 bases. Germline loops: CDR1 SGHRS, CDR2 YFSETQ. This CDR3 has 15 amino acids. CDR3 DNA sequence: TGCGCCAGCAGCCCTCGGACAGGGTTGGGCGGGGAGCTGTTTTTT. Translation: CASSPRTGLGGELFF.

This clone appeared a few times. The rearrangement uses TRBV19 and TRBJ2-1, with D uncertain. The germline V and J ends were trimmed by 3 bases and 0 bases, with 12 bases remaining between them. CDR3 size: 16 residues. In germline, CDR1 is LNHDA, CDR2 SQIVND (reference sequence). The CDR3 protein is CASSISPLYSYNEQFF. CDR3 DNA: TGTGCCAGTAGTATCTCCCCCCTCTACTCCTACAATGAGCAGTTCTTC.

The chain joins TRBV27 to TRBJ1-2, with D unclear. The ends were cut back, 0 bases at V and 4 bases at J, with 6 bases in the middle. The CDR3 is 13 amino acids. Germline V CDR1 and CDR2: MNHEY, SMNVEV (reference sequence). CDR3 nucleotide sequence: TGTGCCAGCAGTTTATCCTCGTTCTATGGCTACACCTTC. Encoded protein: CASSLSSFYGYTF.

V is TRBV5-1 and J is TRBJ1-2; D possibly corresponds to TRBD1 (6 bases). Germline V CDR1 and CDR2: SGHRS, YFSETQ. The CDR3 spans 13 residues. Trimming took 2 bases from V and 8 from J, leaving 13 bases between them. This CDR3 is CASSFPGEIGYTF. Here the CDR3 DNA reads TGCGCCAGCAGCTTTCCAGGGGAGATCGGCTACACCTTC. Variable domain in full (rest from reference TRBV5-1 and TRBJ1-2): KAGVTQTPRYLIKTRGQQVTLSCSPISGHRSVSWYQQTPGQGLQFLFEYFSETQRNKGNFPGRFSGRQFSNSRSEMNVSTLELGDSALYLCASSFPGEIGYTFGSGTRLTVV.

The chain joins TRBV3-1 (or the pseudogene TRBV3-2) to TRBJ1-3; D gene uncertain. V was trimmed by 5 bases and J by 0 bases, leaving 14 bases between them. This CDR3 contains 16 residues. Per germline, CDR1 LGHDT and CDR2 YNNKEL (reference sequence). CDR3 in DNA: TGTGCCAGCAGCTCATTTAAGAGGTCCTCTGGAAACACCATATATTTT. Translation gives CASSSFKRSSGNTIYF.

V gene TRBV5-5 combines with J gene TRBJ1-1; D is perhaps TRBD1 (6 bases). The ends were cut back, 1 base at V and 3 bases at J, with 7 bases in the middle. Germline V CDR1 and CDR2: SGHKS, YYEKEE (reference sequence). This CDR3 has 13 residues. The CDR3 DNA follows: TGTGCCAGCAGCTTGCCAGGGGACACTGAAGCTTTCTTT. Its protein product is CASSLPGDTEAFF.

This clone was seen just once. This chain links TRBV27 with TRBJ1-4, with unresolved D. The CDR3 consists of 17 residues. The germline V and J ends were trimmed by 0 bases and 4 bases, with 15 bases remaining between them. In germline, CDR1 is MNHEY, CDR2 SMNVEV (reference sequence). The CDR3 DNA is TGTGCCAGCAGTTTATCAACCCCTTGGAGGGATAATGAAAAACTGTTTTTT. Translation: CASSLSTPWRDNEKLFF.

The V gene is TRBV2, the J gene TRBJ1-5, with 8 bases aligning to TRBD1. The germline gives CDR1 SNHLY, CDR2 FYNNEI. Trimming removed 4 bases from V and 2 bases from J; junction bases left unmatched: 4. CDR3 length: 15 residues. CDR3 nucleotide sequence: TGTGCCAGCAGTGCAGGGGGCGGTGGCAATCAGCCCCAGCATTTT. This codes for CASSAGGGGNQPQHF. The full variable domain, with the rest looked up from reference TRBV2 and TRBJ1-5, is EPEVTQTPSHQVTQMGQEVILRCVPISNHLYFYWYRQILGQKVEFLVSFYNNEISEKSEIFDDQFSVERPDGSNFTLKIRSTKLEDSAMYFCASSAGGGGNQPQHFGDGTRLSIL.

The chain carries TRBV7-3 and TRBJ2-5, with D maybe TRBD2 (6 bases). CDR3 length: 14 residues. V lost 2 bases and J lost 5, with 12 bases in between. Germline assignment: CDR1 SGHTA and CDR2 FQGTGA. CDR3 coding DNA: TGTGCCAGCAGCTTAGGAGGGGTCTCTGAGACCCAGTACTTC. This codes for CASSLGGVSETQYF.

This chain connects TRBV9 to TRBJ2-7; D ambiguous. The length of the CDR3 is 13 residues. Trimming stripped 0 bases from V and 2 bases from J, with 6 bases between. Looked up from germline, CDR1 is SGDLS and CDR2 is YYNGEE. The chain's CDR3 is CASSVAPTYEQYF. The CDR3 nucleotides are TGTGCCAGCAGCGTAGCCCCCACCTACGAGCAGTACTTC.

This clone occurred a few times. This chain connects TRBV7-3 to TRBJ1-1, with 8 bases matching TRBD1. V was pared by 5 bases and J by 6 bases, with 5 bases of the junction left unmatched. CDR1 SGHTA and CDR2 FQGTGA come from the germline V gene. This CDR3 contains 13 residues. CDR3 in DNA: TGTGCCAGCAGCCCGCAGGGGGCTGCTGAAGCTTTCTTT. Its translation is CASSPQGAAEAFF.

The table lists this clone with a count of one. The V call is TRBV7-2, the J call TRBJ1-5; 7 positions agree with TRBD1. Germline values: CDR1 SGHTA, CDR2 FQGNSA. The CDR3 has 15 amino acids. The V gene end was trimmed by 5 bases and the J gene end by 2 bases; junction bases not matched to a gene: 6. CDR3 in DNA: TGTGCCAGCAGCCCTACAGGGGTTGGCAATCAGCCCCAGCATTTT. This encodes CASSPTGVGNQPQHF.

This clone has ten or more counts. The chain carries TRBV4-2 and TRBJ2-1; TRBD2 matches 15 bases. The CDR3 spans 16 residues. The germline CDR1 and CDR2 sequences are LGHNA and YNFKEQ. The V segment lost 0 bases and the J segment 7 bases; nucleotides outside the gene matches: 1. CDR3 in amino acids: CASSQEGTSGGNEQFF. DNA for the CDR3: TGTGCCAGCAGCCAAGAGGGGACTAGCGGGGGGAATGAGCAGTTCTTC.

This rearrangement joins TRBV6-5 to TRBJ2-7; a possible D gene is TRBD1 (5 bases). Germline V gives CDR1 MNHEY, CDR2 SVGAGI. The CDR3 spans 13 residues. Trimming removed 6 bases at V and 5 bases at J, with 14 bases between. The CDR3 coding sequence is TGTGCCAGCAGGTCAGGGTACTTAAACGAGCAGTACTTC. Protein: CASRSGYLNEQYF.

This chain connects TRBV9 to TRBJ1-2; possibly TRBD1 for D (6 bases). CDR1 is SGDLS and CDR2 is YYNGEE in the germline V gene. The CDR3 consists of 16 residues. V was pared by 0 bases and J by 2 bases, with 14 bases between. The DNA of the CDR3 is TGTGCCAGCAGCGTAGACCCAGGGGTCACGAACTATGGCTACACCTTC. Encoded protein: CASSVDPGVTNYGYTF. Full variable domain (rest looked up from reference TRBV9 and TRBJ1-2): DSGVTQTPKHLITATGQRVTLRCSPRSGDLSVYWYQQSLDQGLQFLIQYYNGEERAKGNILERFSAQQFPDLHSELNLSSLELGDSALYFCASSVDPGVTNYGYTFGSGTRLTVV.

This chain joins TRBV6-5 and TRBJ2-5; D is undetermined. V was shortened by 2 bases and J by 0 bases, with 7 bases between the two germline ends. The CDR3 sequence is 14 residues long. CDR1 is MNHEY, CDR2 SVGAGI, per germline. The CDR3 bases are TGTGCCAGCAGTTACGGGCAGTACCAAGAGACCCAGTACTTC. Translated, it gives CASSYGQYQETQYF.